The next 20 T cell receptor beta chains were all read from a single sample in a study of blood T cell repertoires in COVID-19. TCRdb's table, derived via immunoSEQ multiplex PCR, lists solely in-frame clones and lacks some. The sample contains under 250,000 clones, 70% to 90% of which appear only once. The sequenced sample was peripheral blood. The receptor set was obtained from a man between 18 and 35 years old with active or convalescent COVID-19.

The chain has TRBV18 and TRBJ1-2; D is uncertain. This CDR3 spans 15 amino acids. Germline CDR1 KGHSH, CDR2 LQKENI. V was pared by 4 bases and J by 4 bases, with 16 bases between. CDR3 DNA: TGTGCCAGCTCACAAAACTCGGAGGCTAGCTATGGCTACACCTTC. Amino acid sequence: CASSQNSEASYGYTF.

This clone was found a few times. This chain connects TRBV5-5 to TRBJ1-3; no clear D. This CDR3 comprises 14 residues. The germline V gene encodes CDR1 SGHKS and CDR2 YYEKEE (reference sequence). V was trimmed by 4 bases and J by 1 base, leaving 9 bases between them. The CDR3, as DNA: TGTGCCAGCAGCCTACTCTGGTCTGGAAACACCATATATTTT. This sequence encodes CASSLLWSGNTIYF.

The chain joins TRBV6-1 to TRBJ1-6; 8 bases agree with TRBD1. Germline V lookup: CDR1 MNHNS, CDR2 SASEGT. This CDR3 has 16 amino acids. V was clipped by 0 bases and J by 10 bases; unmatched bases: 8. The CDR3 DNA follows: TGTGCCAGCAGTGAAGCGCAGACAGGGGTTAACTCACCCCTCCACTTT. Protein sequence: CASSEAQTGVNSPLHF.

This clone has just one count. V gene TRBV11-2 combines with J gene TRBJ2-1; 8 bases are a match to TRBD2. Germline assignment: CDR1 SGHAT and CDR2 FQNNGV. The V gene end was trimmed by 1 base and the J gene end by 4 bases; junction bases not matched to a gene: 6. CDR3 length equals 16 residues. The CDR3 region is CASSLVAGGRYNEQFF. The CDR3 DNA reads as TGTGCCAGCAGCTTAGTGGCGGGGGGCAGATACAATGAGCAGTTCTTC.

The chain is built from TRBV5-4 and TRBJ1-2; D possibly corresponds to TRBD1 (6 bases). Germline assignment: CDR1 SGHNT and CDR2 YYREEE (reference sequence). CDR3 length equals 14 residues. Trimming removed 1 base from V and 4 bases from J, with 11 bases in between. This CDR3 reads CASSLPGVIYGYTF. In DNA form, the CDR3 reads TGTGCCAGCAGCTTGCCAGGGGTTATCTATGGCTACACCTTC.

The chain employs TRBV12-3 or TRBV12-4 and TRBJ2-7, with unresolved D. This CDR3 spans 11 amino acids. The ends were cut back, 6 bases at V and 4 bases at J, with 7 bases in the middle. In nucleotides, the CDR3 is TGTGCCAGCAGCACAAGTTACGAGCAGTACTTC. This codes for CASSTSYEQYF.

The V and J genes are TRBV19 and TRBJ1-5, with 9 bases aligning to TRBD1. Germline V gene sequence: CDR1 LNHDA, CDR2 SQIVND (reference sequence). CDR3 size: 18 residues. Germline trimming cut 5 bases from V and 0 bases from J; bases unmatched to any gene: 11. CDR3 DNA: TGTGCCAGTAGTGCCTCGTCCGGGACAGGGTATAGCAATCAGCCCCAGCATTTT. The encoded protein is CASSASSGTGYSNQPQHF.

This clone has a handful of counts. The chain combines TRBV19 with TRBJ1-3, with TRBD1 as a possible D gene (5 bases). The germline V gene has CDR1 LNHDA and CDR2 SQIVND (reference sequence). The germline V and J ends were trimmed by 1 base and 2 bases, with 9 bases remaining between them. This CDR3 region has 15 residues. CDR3 sequence: CASSIGRAAGNTIYF. The CDR3 bases are TGTGCCAGTAGTATAGGCAGGGCGGCTGGAAACACCATATATTTT.

The chain links TRBV5-4 to TRBJ2-2; D is ambiguous. CDR1 SGHNT and CDR2 YYREEE come from the germline V gene (reference sequence). The CDR3 is 13 amino acids. V was cut by 1 base and J by 9 bases, with 10 bases left in between. The chain's CDR3 is CASSLTNDWELFF. In DNA form, the CDR3 reads TGTGCCAGCAGCTTGACCAACGACTGGGAGCTGTTTTTT.

The J gene is TRBJ2-2, the V gene TRBV6-5; no clear D. Trimming took off 8 bases at V and 3 bases at J, with 13 bases between the two ends. CDR1 MNHEY and CDR2 SVGAGI come from the germline V gene. The CDR3 sequence is 14 residues long. The CDR3 here is CASSSGVHTGELFF. DNA of the CDR3: TGTGCCAGCTCGTCGGGTGTTCACACCGGGGAGCTGTTTTTT.

This clone came up a few times. The V call is TRBV6-5, the J call TRBJ1-5; no reliable D call. This CDR3 has 12 amino acids. V lost 5 bases to trimming and J lost 9 bases, with 11 bases between them. Germline CDR1 is MNHEY and CDR2 is SVGAGI. CDR3 protein: CASSPPSGPQHF. In DNA, the CDR3 is TGTGCCAGCAGTCCCCCCTCGGGGCCCCAGCATTTT.

This chain joins TRBV27 and TRBJ2-7, with 11 bases lining up with TRBD2. V lost 4 bases, J lost 4 bases, and 6 bases stayed unmatched. Germline CDR1 is MNHEY and CDR2 is SMNVEV (reference sequence). The CDR3 totals 15 residues. CDR3 bases: TGTGCCAGCAGTTCCCCGGGACTAGCGGCTTACGAGCAGTACTTC. It yields the protein CASSSPGLAAYEQYF.

The V and J genes are TRBV19 and TRBJ2-2; TRBD1 might be the D (5 bases). Germline CDR1 LNHDA, CDR2 SQIVND (reference sequence). V lost 4 bases to trimming and J lost 2 bases, with 11 bases between them. CDR3 size: 15 residues. The CDR3 DNA is TGTGCCAGTAGTACCCCAGGGATAAACACCGGGGAGCTGTTTTTT. Protein: CASSTPGINTGELFF.

The V call is TRBV14, the J call TRBJ2-2; TRBD2 might be the D (5 bases). This CDR3 region has 15 residues. The germline CDR1 and CDR2 sequences are SGHDN and FVKESK. V was shortened by 4 bases and J by 6 bases, with 15 bases between the two germline ends. The CDR3 DNA sequence: TGTGCCAGCAGCCGCGACGGACTTGGTTCCGGGGAGCTGTTTTTT. Residues: CASSRDGLGSGELFF.

The V call is TRBV27, the J call TRBJ2-7; weak D call: TRBD2 (6 bases). The CDR3 extends over 14 amino acids. Germline values: CDR1 MNHEY, CDR2 SMNVEV (reference sequence). Trimming cost V 0 bases and J 7 bases, with 13 bases left between them. Written as DNA, the CDR3 is TGTGCCAGCAGTTTATCGCTGGCAGCGGGTGAGCAGTACTTC. The encoded protein is CASSLSLAAGEQYF.

V and J are TRBV11-2 and TRBJ1-2, with a weak D call TRBD1 (6 bases). In germline, CDR1 is SGHAT, CDR2 FQNNGV. The CDR3 totals 14 residues. V lost 5 bases to trimming and J lost 5 bases, with 15 bases between them. The CDR3 nucleotides are TGTGCCAGCAGCCCTCTTGGGACACATTATGGCTACACCTTC. It encodes CASSPLGTHYGYTF.

V usage is TRBV5-1 and J usage is TRBJ1-4; D is perhaps TRBD1 (6 bases). V lost 4 bases, J lost 0 bases, and 16 bases lay in between. The germline V gene has CDR1 SGHRS and CDR2 YFSETQ. CDR3 length equals 17 residues. CDR3 loop: CASSLGGQGPTNEKLFF. The CDR3 nucleotides are TGCGCCAGCAGCCTGGGGGGCCAGGGCCCAACTAATGAAAAACTGTTTTTT.

The rearrangement links TRBV19 to TRBJ2-7; a weak D match, TRBD1 (5 bases). CDR1 LNHDA and CDR2 SQIVND come from the germline V gene (reference sequence). Trimming shortened V by 3 bases and J by 0 bases, and 9 bases separated the two germline ends. The CDR3 loop spans 14 amino acids. CDR3 in amino acids: CASSIADTSYEQYF. DNA for the CDR3: TGTGCCAGTAGTATCGCGGACACCTCCTACGAGCAGTACTTC. The variable domain in full, with the rest retrieved from reference TRBV19 and TRBJ2-7, is DGGITQSPKYLFRKEGQNVTLSCEQNLNHDAMYWYRQDPGQGLRLIYYSQIVNDFQKGDIAEGYSVSREKKESFPLTVTSAQKNPTAFYLCASSIADTSYEQYFGPGTRLTVT.

V gene TRBV19 combines with J gene TRBJ1-5; D unclear. Germline CDR1 and CDR2: LNHDA and SQIVND (reference sequence). V lost 3 bases, J lost 1 base, and 13 bases lay in between. This CDR3 contains 16 residues. The CDR3, as DNA: TGTGCCAGTAGTATCGCACAGAGCCGAAGCAATCAGCCCCAGCATTTT. This translates into CASSIAQSRSNQPQHF.

The V and J genes are TRBV7-2 and TRBJ1-5; D remains ambiguous. Germline V gene lookup returns CDR1 SGHTA and CDR2 FQGNSA. The length of the CDR3 is 13 residues. Trimming stripped 3 bases from V and 3 bases from J, with 6 bases between. The CDR3 protein is CASSLRDNQPQHF. As DNA, the CDR3 is TGTGCCAGCAGCTTGAGGGACAATCAGCCCCAGCATTTT. Drawing the rest from reference TRBV7-2 and TRBJ1-5, the complete variable domain is GAGVSQSPSNKVTEKGKDVELRCDPISGHTALYWYRQSLGQGLEFLIYFQGNSAPDKSGLPSDRFSAERTGGSVSTLTIQRTQQEDSAVYLCASSLRDNQPQHFGDGTRLSIL.